This TCR beta chain stems from a study of T cells after yellow fever vaccination. The overall study: Any fraction with a low cell number was prepared using SMART-Seq v4 Ultra Low Input.

Regarding the study as a whole: Most clones from primary vaccination were detected again post-booster (just over 95% CD4, approximately 90% CD8).

The table lists this clonotype with a few counts. Its antigen is unidentified. A single record per CDR3 protein comes from TCRdb applying MiXCR to the 5' RACE reads. The sample lists around 100,000 distinct CDR3 sequences, around 5.8% occurring once. This TCR came from a man between 18 and 29 years old who received the YFV17D yellow fever vaccine. The sequencing used CD8+ T cells sorted from PBMCs, collected 10 days after the yellow fever booster vaccination.

CDR3 DNA sequence: TGTGCCAGCAGTTGGGGAGTGGATCCCGGGGAGCTGTTTTTT. Translated: CASSWGVDPGELFF. The chain links TRBV6-1 to TRBJ2-2; a possible D gene is TRBD2 (5 bases). The ends were cut back, 5 bases at V and 6 bases at J, with 13 bases in the middle. The CDR3 is 14 residues long. CDR1 MNHNS and CDR2 SASEGT come from the germline V gene.